Following are 10 T cell receptor beta chains from one sample sequenced in a study of early T cells in non-severe SARS-CoV-2 infection. TCRdb re-called the 5' RACE reads through MiXCR, storing one row per CDR3 protein. The data show around 80,000 distinct CDR3 sequences, over 10% seen once. The sample taken for sequencing was whole blood. The receptor set was obtained from an adult who was a healthcare worker with PCR-confirmed SARS-CoV-2 infection or an uninfected control (not recorded which).

This clonotype was observed a handful of times. The chain joins TRBV2 to TRBJ1-1; 7 positions agree with TRBD1. The CDR3 runs to 14 residues. Trimming cost V 6 bases and J 4 bases; bases outside gene matches: 8. Germline loops: CDR1 SNHLY, CDR2 FYNNEI. CDR3 DNA: TGTGCCAGCAGATCGACAGGGTTCGGCACTGAAGCTTTCTTT. Its translation: CASRSTGFGTEAFF.

The V gene is TRBV29-1, the J gene TRBJ1-1; 7 nucleotides match TRBD1. The V gene's germline CDR1 is SQVTM and CDR2 ANQGSEA. The ends lost 1 base at V and 6 bases at J; junction bases unmatched: 5. The CDR3 contains 13 residues. The CDR3 is CSVEAPRGAEAFF. The CDR3 nucleotides are TGCAGCGTTGAAGCCCCCAGGGGGGCTGAAGCTTTCTTT.

This clonotype was observed a few times. V usage is TRBV11-1 and J usage is TRBJ2-1; D possibly corresponds to TRBD1 (6 bases). V shed 4 bases and J shed 8 bases, with 9 bases lying between them. Germline V gene lookup returns CDR1 SGHAT and CDR2 FQDESV (reference sequence). The CDR3 spans 12 residues. The CDR3 here is CASSYQGHEQFF. The CDR3 nucleotides are TGTGCCAGCAGCTACCAGGGGCATGAGCAGTTCTTC. The variable domain in full, with the rest retrieved from reference TRBV11-1 and TRBJ2-1, is EAEVAQSPRYKITEKSQAVAFWCDPISGHATLYWYRQILGQGPELLVQFQDESVVDDSQLPKDRFSAERLKGVDSTLKIQPAELGDSAMYLCASSYQGHEQFFGPGTRLTVL.

This clonotype appeared many times. This chain links TRBV5-1 with TRBJ1-5; a weak D match, TRBD1 (6 bases). The CDR3 runs to 14 residues. V dropped 3 bases and J dropped 2 bases, with 9 bases sitting between them. Germline CDR1 is SGHRS and CDR2 is YFSETQ. CDR3 in amino acids: CASSSGHGNQPQHF. DNA of the CDR3: TGCGCCAGCAGCTCGGGACACGGCAATCAGCCCCAGCATTTT.

This clonotype was counted at least ten times. The chain joins TRBV7-9 to TRBJ1-4; D not resolved. The CDR3 contains 13 residues. Germline lookup yields CDR1 SEHNR and CDR2 FQNEAQ (reference sequence). The ends were cut back, 1 base at V and 10 bases at J, with 10 bases in the middle. The CDR3 bases are TGTGCCAGCAGCTTAGAGCGAACTGGAAAACTGTTTTTT. Its protein product is CASSLERTGKLFF.

In this sample, this clonotype turned up a few times. The genes are TRBV7-2 and TRBJ1-1; D unclear. The CDR3 contains 16 residues. CDR1 is SGHTA and CDR2 is FQGNSA in the germline V gene. Trimming cost V 1 base and J 2 bases, with 14 bases left between them. The CDR3 DNA reads as TGTGCCAGCAGCTTAGGGGTGGAAGAGGGCAACACTGAAGCTTTCTTT. This translates into CASSLGVEEGNTEAFF. Based on the CDR3 plus reference TRBV7-2 and TRBJ1-1, the full variable domain is GAGVSQSPSNKVTEKGKDVELRCDPISGHTALYWYRQSLGQGLEFLIYFQGNSAPDKSGLPSDRFSAERTGGSVSTLTIQRTQQEDSAVYLCASSLGVEEGNTEAFFGQGTRLTVV.

This clonotype was detected only a few times. V and J are TRBV3-1 and TRBJ1-2; 8 bases match TRBD1. J gave up 7 bases and V 3 bases, and 10 bases lay outside the gene matches. CDR3 length equals 15 residues. Per the germline V gene, CDR1 is LGHDT and CDR2 is YNNKEL (reference sequence). The CDR3 region has the DNA TGTGCCAGCAGCCAGAACCCGACAGGGGTCGGTGGCTACACCTTC. This sequence encodes CASSQNPTGVGGYTF.

This clonotype showed up many times. The J gene is TRBJ2-7, the V gene TRBV18; D is perhaps TRBD2 (5 bases). CDR1 and CDR2 (germline): KGHSH, LQKENI. CDR3 length: 15 residues. The V gene lost 6 bases and the J gene lost 3 bases, with 18 bases spanning the gap. The CDR3 coding sequence is TGTGCCAGCTCTCCGTCCCCCGGGGAGAACTACGAGCAGTACTTC. Its protein product is CASSPSPGENYEQYF.

The V gene is TRBV4-2, the J gene TRBJ1-3; D possibly corresponds to TRBD1 (5 bases). This CDR3 comprises 16 residues. Germline V lookup: CDR1 LGHNA, CDR2 YNFKEQ. The V and J ends lost 4 bases and 0 bases respectively, with 13 bases between them. The CDR3 DNA sequence: TGTGCCAGCAGCCCCAGGGTTGGAACCTCTGGAAACACCATATATTTT. Translation: CASSPRVGTSGNTIYF.

The chain couples TRBV7-9 to TRBJ2-1, with TRBD1 identical over 8 bases. Germline V CDR1 and CDR2: SEHNR, FQNEAQ (reference sequence). J lost 2 bases, V lost 5 bases, and 2 bases had no gene match. This CDR3 is built from 14 residues. The CDR3 loop is CASSLQGAYNEQFF. The DNA for the CDR3 is TGTGCCAGCAGCCTACAGGGGGCCTACAATGAGCAGTTCTTC.